This is a list of T cell receptor beta chains from one sample in a study of post-analysis software for immune sequencing data. MiXCR was run by TCRdb on the PCR reads, yielding one entry per CDR3 protein. The top ten hold 6.5% to 8% of the sample, which has 350,000 to 500,000 distinct CDR3 sequences, over 30% seen once. The sequenced material came from blood. The receptors derive from a girl aged 2-10 years with multiple sclerosis. The CDR3 runs from the conserved cysteine through the conserved F or W. The order of the fields is J gene, D gene, clone size, V gene, CDR3 protein, CDR3 DNA. The D gene is left open where the match is weak. Not every row has a clone size; where given, it reads once, few, many or a size class.

>TRBJ1-6|-|few|TRBV20-1
CSARGRGPDNSPLHF
TGCAGTGCTAGGGGCAGGGGACCTGATAATTCACCCCTCCACTTT
>TRBJ1-2|-|few|TRBV12-3/TRBV12-4
CASSYTGPDGYTF
TGTGCCAGCAGTTATACAGGGCCAGATGGCTACACCTTC
>TRBJ1-6|-|-|TRBV10-3
CAISEAGDYNSPLHF
TGTGCCATCAGTGAGGCGGGGGATTATAATTCACCCCTCCACTTT
>TRBJ1-5|-|-|TRBV20-1
CSAKTEPSGNQPQHF
TGCAGTGCCAAGACAGAACCGTCGGGCAATCAGCCCCAGCATTTT
>TRBJ2-4|TRBD1|few|TRBV29-1
CSAPGTGFAAKNIQYF
TGCAGCGCACCCGGGACAGGGTTCGCGGCCAAAAACATTCAGTACTTC
>TRBJ2-1|-|few|TRBV5-1
CASSLDRLNEQFF
TGCGCCAGCAGCTTGGACAGACTCAATGAGCAGTTCTTC
>TRBJ1-1|-|few|TRBV7-3
CASSAPPGAEAFF
TGTGCCAGCAGCGCCCCCCCGGGGGCTGAAGCTTTCTTT
>TRBJ2-7|-|few|TRBV7-3
CASSPSRGADQYF
TGTGCCAGCAGCCCTAGTCGAGGCGCAGACCAGTACTTC
>TRBJ1-5|-|-|TRBV7-9
CASSSLGGGNQPQHF
TGTGCCAGCAGCTCACTGGGGGGCGGCAATCAGCCCCAGCATTTT
>TRBJ2-7|-|few|TRBV28
CASSPGWEYEQYF
TGTGCCAGCAGTCCCGGTTGGGAGTACGAGCAGTACTTC
>TRBJ2-1|TRBD1|few|TRBV5-6
CASSYGTANLYNEQFF
TGTGCCAGCAGCTACGGGACAGCTAACCTCTACAATGAGCAGTTCTTC
>TRBJ1-5|TRBD1|-|TRBV19
CATKTGGVDQPQHF
TGTGCCACCAAGACAGGGGGCGTCGATCAGCCCCAGCATTTT
>TRBJ2-6|TRBD1|-|TRBV4-1
CASKSLYPGQAVGGSGANVLTF
TGCGCCAGCAAGTCCCTTTACCCGGGACAGGCCGTTGGCGGCTCTGGGGCCAACGTCCTGACTTTC
>TRBJ2-1|-|-|TRBV29-1
CSVYRTLYNEQFF
TGCAGCGTTTATCGGACATTATACAATGAGCAGTTCTTC
>TRBJ1-2|-|few|TRBV5-5
CASSLDGDYGYTF
TGTGCCAGCAGCTTGGATGGGGACTATGGCTACACCTTC
>TRBJ1-5|-|-|TRBV20-1
CSANRGGEGNQPQHF
TGCAGTGCCAACCGAGGGGGGGAGGGCAATCAGCCCCAGCATTTT
>TRBJ2-1|-|many|TRBV5-1
CASSLENEQFF
TGCGCCAGCAGCTTGGAAAATGAGCAGTTCTTC
>TRBJ2-3|-|-|TRBV7-9
CASSLALVSADTQYF
TGTGCCAGCAGCTTAGCACTAGTCTCGGCAGATACGCAGTATTTT
>TRBJ2-5|TRBD2|few|TRBV20-1
CSAPAGALRETQYF
TGCAGTGCCCCCGCGGGAGCCCTCCGGGAGACCCAGTACTTC
>TRBJ2-7|-|-|TRBV29-1
CSVEIRYEQYF
TGCAGCGTTGAAATTCGGTACGAGCAGTACTTC
>TRBJ1-1|-|-|TRBV10-3
CAISPAMNTEAFF
TGTGCCATCAGTCCAGCCATGAACACTGAAGCTTTCTTT
>TRBJ1-1|-|once|TRBV12-3/TRBV12-4
CASCWISCTEAFF
TGTGCCAGCTGTTGGATATCCTGCACTGAAGCTTTCTTT
>TRBJ2-6|-|-|TRBV25-1
CASSEWGGANVLTF
TGTGCCAGCAGTGAATGGGGGGGGGCCAACGTCCTGACTTTC
>TRBJ2-6|-|-|TRBV5-1
CASSLAKGLSEANVLTF
TGCGCCAGCAGCTTGGCCAAGGGCCTCTCTGAGGCCAACGTCCTGACTTTC
>TRBJ1-2|TRBD1|once|TRBV20-1
CSASDPGQGTYGYTF
TGCAGTGCCTCAGACCCGGGACAGGGGACCTATGGCTACACCTTC
>TRBJ2-7|-|-|TRBV10-3
CASLDSVFSYEQYF
TGTGCCAGTCTCGACAGTGTTTTCTCCTACGAGCAGTACTTC
>TRBJ2-5|-|-|TRBV6-2/TRBV6-3
CASSYRRAKETQYF
TGTGCCAGCAGTTACCGTCGGGCAAAAGAGACCCAGTACTTC
>TRBJ2-3|-|-|TRBV11-1
CASSFRSGGRTDTQYF
TGTGCCAGCAGCTTCCGGTCTGGGGGGCGTACAGATACGCAGTATTTT
>TRBJ1-2|-|many|TRBV5-6
CASSLGQGKGYTF
TGTGCCAGCAGCTTGGGGCAGGGGAAAGGCTACACCTTC
>TRBJ1-4|TRBD1|-|TRBV24-1
CATSDPRTGVHEKLFF
TGTGCCACCAGTGATCCACGGACAGGGGTCCATGAAAAACTGTTTTTT
>TRBJ2-7|-|-|TRBV4-1
CASSQDGQGVPYEQYF
TGCGCCAGCAGCCAAGACGGGCAGGGAGTCCCCTACGAGCAGTACTTC
>TRBJ2-5|-|-|TRBV12-3/TRBV12-4
CASSPPGVLIWQYF
TGTGCCAGCAGTCCACCCGGGGTCTTGATATGGCAGTACTTC
>TRBJ2-1|-|-|TRBV7-2
CASSLEGGTEQFF
TGTGCCAGCAGCTTAGAGGGGGGTACTGAGCAGTTCTTC
>TRBJ2-1|TRBD1|-|TRBV7-3
CASSLIGTGDYNEQFF
TGTGCCAGCAGCTTAATAGGGACAGGGGACTACAATGAGCAGTTCTTC
>TRBJ1-2|-|-|TRBV7-3
CASTGTDSNYGYTF
TGTGCCAGCACCGGGACGGATTCTAACTATGGCTACACCTTC
>TRBJ2-5|-|few|TRBV4-1
CASSQSVQETQYF
TGCGCCAGCAGCCAGTCCGTCCAGGAGACCCAGTACTTC